These 16 T cell receptor beta chains were all obtained from the same sample, sequenced in a study of cytomegalovirus exposure and HLA in healthy donors listed by TCRdb under 2017. Receptors were amplified or captured by the immunoSEQ multiplex PCR assay. A mixture of 60 forward primers for TCR Vbeta segments and 13 reverse primers for TCR Jbeta segments was used in the multiplex PCR. TCRdb retrieved this table from immuneACCESS and kept in-frame rearrangements only. Not all clones are present; in checked studies, unresolved V genes account for under half, and no reason is known for the remainder. The sample table on file contains about 110,000 clones. About 4% of the sample is in the top ten clones. The sequencing sample was made of PBMCs. The receptors were gathered from a man under 40 in good health and CMV-seronegative.

The genes are TRBV19 and TRBJ1-6; tentatively, D is TRBD1 (5 bases). This CDR3 spans 21 amino acids. V was pared by 1 base and J by 0 bases, with 22 bases between. Germline assignment: CDR1 LNHDA and CDR2 SQIVND (reference sequence). CDR3 sequence (DNA): TGTGCCAGTAGTATAGTGGGCCAAAGGCCAGGGTTGAGCTCCTATAATTCACCCCTCCACTTT. Amino acid sequence: CASSIVGQRPGLSSYNSPLHF.

As for this clone: The germline gene is not matched at one end of the junction; a read error may be the cause. This rearrangement joins TRBV6-1 to TRBJ1-6; D ambiguous. The germline CDR1 and CDR2 sequences are MNHNS and SASEGT. This CDR3 spans 16 amino acids. In DNA, the CDR3 is TGTGCCAGTAGTGAACGTACGGGCTCCTATAATTCACCCCTCCACTTT. It specifies CASSERTGSYNSPLHF.

The chain has TRBV4-1 and TRBJ2-1; the match to TRBD2 covers 10 bases. This CDR3 contains 16 residues. J gave up 10 bases and V 0 bases, and 9 bases lay outside the gene matches. Germline V gene sequence: CDR1 MGHRA, CDR2 YSYEKL. The CDR3 sequence: CASSQEAAGGTMEQFF. DNA of the CDR3: TGCGCCAGCAGCCAAGAGGCAGCGGGGGGGACCATGGAGCAGTTCTTC.

The genes are TRBV6-4 and TRBJ1-4, with 8 bases fitting TRBD1. The CDR3 totals 14 residues. V was pared by 5 bases and J by 7 bases, with 6 bases of the junction left unmatched. Germline values: CDR1 MRHNA, CDR2 SNTAGT. The CDR3 here is CASSPGGESEKLFF. The CDR3 coding sequence is TGTGCCAGCAGTCCAGGGGGCGAAAGTGAAAAACTGTTTTTT.

The chain uses TRBV7-3 and TRBJ2-3; unclear D gene. The CDR3 totals 12 residues. CDR1 and CDR2 from the germline V gene are SGHTA and FQGTGA. Trimming removed 5 bases at V and 2 bases at J, with 5 bases between. This chain's CDR3 is CASSTYTDTQYF. The CDR3 DNA is TGTGCCAGCAGCACCTACACAGATACGCAGTATTTT.

This rearrangement joins TRBV5-1 to TRBJ2-1, with D possibly matching TRBD2 (6 bases). V lost 5 bases to trimming and J lost 6 bases, with 12 bases between them. Germline V CDR1 and CDR2: SGHRS, YFSETQ. The CDR3 is 13 residues long. In DNA form, the CDR3 reads TGCGCCAGCAGGTGGGGGACTCTCAATGAGCAGTTCTTC. It codes for CASRWGTLNEQFF. Filled out from reference TRBV5-1 and TRBJ2-1, the complete variable domain reads KAGVTQTPRYLIKTRGQQVTLSCSPISGHRSVSWYQQTPGQGLQFLFEYFSETQRNKGNFPGRFSGRQFSNSRSEMNVSTLELGDSALYLCASRWGTLNEQFFGPGTRLTVL.

V gene TRBV2 combines with J gene TRBJ2-7; 9 positions match TRBD1. Looked up from germline, CDR1 is SNHLY and CDR2 is FYNNEI. The CDR3 length is 14 residues. J lost 2 bases, V lost 4 bases, and 3 bases had no gene match. This chain's CDR3 is CASSGQGDAYEQYF. The CDR3 DNA reads TGTGCCAGCAGTGGACAGGGGGATGCCTACGAGCAGTACTTC.

The chain recombines TRBV5-5 with TRBJ1-4; no definite D call. The CDR3 has 16 amino acids. V dropped 4 bases and J dropped 0 bases, with 13 bases sitting between them. The germline CDR1 and CDR2 sequences are SGHKS and YYEKEE (reference sequence). This CDR3 reads CASSRQAATTNEKLFF. DNA for the CDR3: TGTGCCAGCAGCAGGCAAGCGGCAACAACTAATGAAAAACTGTTTTTT.

The chain combines TRBV7-2 with TRBJ2-1; 10 bases are shared with TRBD2. The CDR3 runs 17 residues. Germline CDR1 and CDR2: SGHTA and FQGNSA. With V trimmed by 7 bases and J by 0 bases, 9 bases remained unmatched. CDR3 DNA: TGTGCCAGCATCCCCCGACTAGCGGGCAACTCCTACAATGAGCAGTTCTTC. Translating gives CASIPRLAGNSYNEQFF. The variable domain in full, with the rest retrieved from reference TRBV7-2 and TRBJ2-1, is GAGVSQSPSNKVTEKGKDVELRCDPISGHTALYWYRQSLGQGLEFLIYFQGNSAPDKSGLPSDRFSAERTGGSVSTLTIQRTQQEDSAVYLCASIPRLAGNSYNEQFFGPGTRLTVL.

This chain links TRBV7-8 with TRBJ1-5; 7 nucleotides align to TRBD1. Germline values: CDR1 SGHVS, CDR2 FQNEAQ. The CDR3 contains 16 residues. Trimming at V came to 5 bases and at J to 1 base, leaving 8 bases not matched to a gene. The CDR3 is CASSAQGVVSNQPQHF. The CDR3 coding sequence is TGTGCCAGCAGCGCCCAGGGGGTAGTGAGCAATCAGCCCCAGCATTTT.

The V call is TRBV6-1, the J call TRBJ2-1; TRBD2 agrees at 8 bases. V gave up 2 bases and J gave up 8 bases; unmatched junction bases: 11. This CDR3 comprises 16 residues. Per the germline V gene, CDR1 is MNHNS and CDR2 is SASEGT. CDR3 nucleotide sequence: TGTGCCAGCAGTGAACAAACTGCGGGAGGAGGTCATGAGCAGTTCTTC. Amino acid sequence: CASSEQTAGGGHEQFF.

The rearrangement joins TRBV7-6 to TRBJ1-1, with TRBD1 matching 9 bases. The germline V gene encodes CDR1 SGHVS and CDR2 FNYEAQ. This CDR3 has 14 residues. V lost 4 bases to trimming and J lost 3 bases; unmatched junction nucleotides: 3. The CDR3 DNA reads as TGTGCCAGCAGCTCGGGACAGGGAGACACTGAAGCTTTCTTT. Translating gives CASSSGQGDTEAFF.

V gene TRBV28 combines with J gene TRBJ1-2; possible D gene TRBD1, 6 bases. V lost 8 bases and J 4 bases, leaving 11 bases between the germline ends. The CDR3 sequence is 12 residues long. CDR1 and CDR2 (germline): MDHEN, SYDVKM. In nucleotides, the CDR3 is TGTGCCAGCCAAGGGGGAGTCTATGGCTACACCTTC. Its protein is CASQGGVYGYTF.

The chain joins TRBV12-5 to TRBJ2-1; the match to TRBD2 covers 8 bases. The germline V gene encodes CDR1 LGHNT and CDR2 FRNRAP. The CDR3 covers 17 residues. V was pared by 3 bases and J by 5 bases, with 12 bases of the junction left unmatched. CDR3 in amino acids: CASGFSRAGGLDNEQFF. DNA for the CDR3: TGTGCTAGTGGTTTCAGCAGGGCGGGGGGCCTCGACAATGAGCAGTTCTTC.

The CDR3 region has the DNA TGTGCCAGCAGCGGAGATCAGGGGTCCCAGCATTTT. Its protein is CASSGDQGSQHF. The gene calls are TRBV7-8 and TRBJ1-5, with D possibly matching TRBD1 (6 bases). CDR3 length equals 12 residues. V was trimmed by 5 bases and J by 11 bases, leaving 13 bases between them. CDR1 is SGHVS, CDR2 FQNEAQ, per germline.

The V gene is TRBV6-5, the J gene TRBJ1-1; TRBD1 matches 10 bases. Germline assignment: CDR1 MNHEY and CDR2 SVGAGI. The CDR3 is made up of 15 amino acids. V shed 4 bases, J shed 7 bases, and the junction held 9 bases outside the gene matches. The CDR3 sequence: CASSSRTGGVGEAFF. As DNA, the CDR3 is TGTGCCAGCAGTTCCCGGACAGGGGGAGTGGGTGAAGCTTTCTTT.